The 27 T cell receptor beta chains below come from one sample, sequenced in a study of shared clonotypes between healthy human individuals. Profiled with immunoSEQ multiplex PCR; TCRdb holds only in-frame clones, not every one. The table shows fewer than 650,000 clones, with around 76% occurring only once. The specimen was PBMCs. The source is a woman aged 40 to 49 in good health. Some clones in this sample may be carry-over from other donors' samples.

This rearrangement joins TRBV7-2 to TRBJ1-1; D is uncertain. V was cut by 5 bases and J by 7 bases, with 17 bases left in between. Germline V lookup: CDR1 SGHTA, CDR2 FQGNSA. The CDR3 consists of 14 residues. The CDR3 nucleotides read TGTGCCAGCAGCCGCCGGGATAAGGTGTTTGAAGCTTTCTTT. This gives the protein CASSRRDKVFEAFF.

The chain combines TRBV28 with TRBJ1-1; D may be TRBD1 (5 bases). CDR3 size: 14 residues. V lost 5 bases and J 5 bases, leaving 15 bases between the germline ends. Germline CDR1 MDHEN, CDR2 SYDVKM. CDR3 sequence reads: CASSTSGVRTEAFF. In DNA form, the CDR3 reads TGTGCCAGCAGTACCTCGGGGGTACGGACTGAAGCTTTCTTT.

V is TRBV6-4 and J is TRBJ1-1; the D gene is possibly TRBD1 (5 bases). Germline V CDR1 and CDR2: MRHNA, SNTAGT. V was clipped by 7 bases and J by 3 bases, with 18 bases between them. The CDR3 runs to 15 residues. For the CDR3, the DNA is TGTGCCAGCATTTTAAGCAGGGATGCGGACACTGAAGCTTTCTTT. Translated, it gives CASILSRDADTEAFF.

The chain links TRBV10-3 to TRBJ2-2; D gene unclear. The CDR3 has 13 residues. Looked up from germline, CDR1 is ENHRY and CDR2 is SYGVKD. Trimming stripped 3 bases from V and 2 bases from J, with 4 bases between. The CDR3 DNA is TGTGCCATCAGTGATGGCAACACCGGGGAGCTGTTTTTT. Its protein product is CAISDGNTGELFF.

The chain has TRBV5-4 and TRBJ2-2; tentatively, D is TRBD1 (5 bases). V was shortened by 3 bases and J by 6 bases, with 9 bases between the two germline ends. CDR3 length equals 13 residues. In germline, CDR1 is SGHNT, CDR2 YYREEE (reference sequence). DNA of the CDR3: TGTGCCAGCAGCTCACAGGTGGCCGGGGAGCTGTTTTTT. Translation: CASSSQVAGELFF. Complete variable domain (other parts from reference TRBV5-4 and TRBJ2-2): ETGVTQSPTHLIKTRGQQVTLRCSSQSGHNTVSWYQQALGQGPQFIFQYYREEENGRGNFPPRFSGLQFPNYSSELNVNALELDDSALYLCASSSQVAGELFFGEGSRLTVL.

The chain couples TRBV7-2 to TRBJ2-1; no firm D call. From germline, CDR1 is SGHTA and CDR2 FQGNSA. This CDR3 has 15 amino acids. Trimming cost V 2 bases and J 1 base, with 9 bases left between them. The CDR3 protein is CASSLRGGSYNEQFF. The CDR3 coding sequence is TGTGCCAGCAGCTTACGTGGCGGTTCCTACAATGAGCAGTTCTTC. The variable domain in full, completed from reference TRBV7-2 and TRBJ2-1, reads GAGVSQSPSNKVTEKGKDVELRCDPISGHTALYWYRQSLGQGLEFLIYFQGNSAPDKSGLPSDRFSAERTGGSVSTLTIQRTQQEDSAVYLCASSLRGGSYNEQFFGPGTRLTVL.

This clone was seen only a few times. Just one base apart from a much larger clone, this may be a read error. In the same sample, other DNA sequences code for this CDR3. The J gene is TRBJ2-7, the V gene TRBV30; no clear D gene. This CDR3 comprises 15 residues. V shed 1 base and J shed 2 bases, with 15 bases lying between them. CDR1 and CDR2 (germline): GTSNPN, SVGIG (reference sequence). The CDR3 DNA is TGTGCCTGGAGTGGTCAGGCTGGAGTTGCCTACGAGCAGTACTTC. This codes for CAWSGQAGVAYEQYF.

This clone has just a few counts. This chain joins TRBV6-5 and TRBJ2-7; TRBD1 matches 12 bases. Unmatched junction bases numbered 8, after V lost 2 bases and J lost 6 bases. CDR1 is MNHEY and CDR2 is SVGAGI in the germline V gene. The CDR3 spans 16 residues. The CDR3 DNA sequence: TGTGCCAGCAGTTACACGACACCGGGACAGGGGGCCGAGCAGTACTTC. It encodes CASSYTTPGQGAEQYF.

A word on this clone: This same CDR3 is encoded by further DNA sequences in the sample. The genes are TRBV15 and TRBJ1-3; no clear D. The ends were cut back, 1 base at V and 4 bases at J, with 2 bases in the middle. The CDR3 contains 12 residues. Germline V gene data show CDR1 as LNHNV and CDR2 as YYDKDF (reference sequence). In DNA, the CDR3 is TGTGCCACCAGCAGAGTGGGAAACACCATATATTTT. Its protein product is CATSRVGNTIYF.

The J gene is TRBJ1-2, the V gene TRBV27; no clear D. V was clipped by 2 bases and J by 0 bases, with 10 bases between them. Germline V gives CDR1 MNHEY, CDR2 SMNVEV (reference sequence). This CDR3 region has 15 residues. The CDR3 protein is CASSLSSGTNYGYTF. For the CDR3, the DNA is TGTGCCAGCAGTTTAAGTTCCGGGACTAACTATGGCTACACCTTC.

This clone was observed a single time. V and J are TRBV28 and TRBJ1-2, with D unresolved. Germline V lookup: CDR1 MDHEN, CDR2 SYDVKM. The CDR3 runs 13 residues. Trimming took off 7 bases at V and 8 bases at J, with 17 bases between the two ends. This chain's CDR3 is CASIPPGAGGYTF. For the CDR3, the DNA is TGTGCCAGCATTCCCCCCGGAGCGGGGGGCTACACCTTC.

This chain connects TRBV5-1 to TRBJ2-5, with a tentative D call TRBD2 (6 bases). The CDR3 is 14 amino acids. Germline lookup yields CDR1 SGHRS and CDR2 YFSETQ. Trimming pared 4 bases from V and 5 bases from J, leaving 15 bases between. The CDR3 coding sequence is TGCGCCAGCAGCCCTGACGCGGGGCGGGAGACCCAGTACTTC. Encoded protein: CASSPDAGRETQYF.

The chain has TRBV18 and TRBJ1-4; 8 bases align to TRBD1. In germline, CDR1 is KGHSH, CDR2 LQKENI. V shed 4 bases and J 0 bases; nucleotides not matched to a gene: 4. CDR3 length: 16 residues. CDR3 protein: CASSRDRRTTNEKLFF. CDR3 coding DNA: TGTGCCAGCTCACGGGACAGGAGAACAACTAATGAAAAACTGTTTTTT.

The rearrangement uses TRBV14 and TRBJ1-2; D is possibly TRBD1 (6 bases). CDR3 length equals 15 residues. The V and J ends lost 1 base and 2 bases respectively, with 11 bases between them. CDR1 is SGHDN and CDR2 is FVKESK in the germline V gene. The DNA of the CDR3 is TGTGCCAGCAGCCAAGGGTTAACAGGGAACTATGGCTACACCTTC. Its protein is CASSQGLTGNYGYTF.

With respect to this clone: The sample contains more than one DNA sequence encoding this CDR3. J is TRBJ2-5 and V is TRBV9; D gene ambiguous. V lost 0 bases and J 2 bases, leaving 5 bases between the germline ends. Germline V lookup: CDR1 SGDLS, CDR2 YYNGEE. The CDR3 has 13 amino acids. Written as DNA, the CDR3 is TGTGCCAGCAGCGTAGCTCAGCAAGAGACCCAGTACTTC. It encodes CASSVAQQETQYF.

The chain has TRBV28 and TRBJ2-3; TRBD2 aligns across 11 bases. From germline, CDR1 is MDHEN and CDR2 SYDVKM. V trimming: 6 bases; J trimming: 3 bases; junction bases outside the gene matches: 8. The CDR3 totals 16 residues. The CDR3 loop reads CASRPPSGRMTDTQYF. The CDR3 nucleotides read TGTGCCAGCAGACCTCCTAGCGGGAGGATGACAGATACGCAGTATTTT.

This clone was detected only a few times. The rearrangement joins TRBV27 to TRBJ2-6, with D unresolved. Trimming removed 6 bases from V and 0 bases from J, with 9 bases in between. The CDR3 is 15 residues long. Per the germline V gene, CDR1 is MNHEY and CDR2 is SMNVEV (reference sequence). The CDR3: CASSWADSGANVLTF. CDR3 nucleotides: TGTGCCAGCAGCTGGGCCGACTCTGGGGCCAACGTCCTGACTTTC.

Notes on this clone: One base away lies a much larger clone, so this may be a sequencing read error. The rearrangement joins TRBV28 to TRBJ2-6, with D perhaps TRBD2 (6 bases). This CDR3 contains 14 residues. Germline assignment: CDR1 MDHEN and CDR2 SYDVKM. Trimming removed 10 bases at V and 4 bases at J, with 14 bases between. CDR3 loop: CAIGGAAGANVLTF. In nucleotides, the CDR3 is TGTGCCATCGGAGGGGCAGCCGGGGCCAACGTCCTGACTTTC.

The chain employs TRBV11-2 and TRBJ2-1, with 10 bases identical to TRBD2. The germline V gene encodes CDR1 SGHAT and CDR2 FQNNGV. The CDR3 contains 14 residues. With 6 bases clipped from V and 7 bases from J, the junction kept 6 bases outside the gene matches. CDR3 protein: CASRLAGAINEQFF. For the CDR3, the DNA is TGTGCCAGCAGGCTAGCGGGAGCGATAAATGAGCAGTTCTTC.

The chain employs TRBV4-3 and TRBJ1-4; 9 positions agree with TRBD1. The trim removed 0 bases at V and 8 bases at J, leaving 7 bases unmatched. Per germline, CDR1 LGHNA and CDR2 YSLEER. The CDR3 runs to 16 residues. The chain's CDR3 is CASSQDTGQGREKLFF. The CDR3 DNA is TGCGCCAGCAGCCAAGATACCGGACAGGGGAGAGAAAAACTGTTTTTT.

This clone was counted only a few times. This rearrangement joins TRBV25-1 to TRBJ2-7, with D maybe TRBD2 (5 bases). Trimming removed 6 bases from V and 4 bases from J, with 19 bases in between. The germline CDR1 and CDR2 sequences are MGHDK and SYGVNS. CDR3 length equals 15 residues. In DNA, the CDR3 is TGTGCCAGCAGACCCCCCCCGGGGAACCGGTACGAGCAGTACTTC. It translates to CASRPPPGNRYEQYF.

The rearrangement links TRBV19 to TRBJ2-1, with TRBD2 matching 8 bases. Germline V lookup: CDR1 LNHDA, CDR2 SQIVND (reference sequence). Losses at the gene ends were 5 bases for V and 9 bases for J; bases not matched to a gene: 6. The CDR3 covers 13 residues. The CDR3 loop reads CASSPRAGGEQFF. In DNA, the CDR3 is TGTGCCAGTAGTCCCAGGGCGGGAGGTGAGCAGTTCTTC. The entire variable domain, with the rest obtained from reference TRBV19 and TRBJ2-1, is as follows: DGGITQSPKYLFRKEGQNVTLSCEQNLNHDAMYWYRQDPGQGLRLIYYSQIVNDFQKGDIAEGYSVSREKKESFPLTVTSAQKNPTAFYLCASSPRAGGEQFFGPGTRLTVL.

This chain uses TRBV5-1 with TRBJ2-2, with D unresolved. Trimming took 6 bases from V and 0 from J, leaving 12 bases between them. CDR1 and CDR2 (germline): SGHRS, YFSETQ. This CDR3 region has 15 residues. This CDR3 is CASNRADANTGELFF. CDR3 nucleotides: TGCGCCAGCAACCGGGCCGACGCGAACACCGGGGAGCTGTTTTTT. The full variable domain, completed using reference TRBV5-1 and TRBJ2-2, is KAGVTQTPRYLIKTRGQQVTLSCSPISGHRSVSWYQQTPGQGLQFLFEYFSETQRNKGNFPGRFSGRQFSNSRSEMNVSTLELGDSALYLCASNRADANTGELFFGEGSRLTVL.

V and J are TRBV28 and TRBJ1-1; D call uncertain. From germline, CDR1 is MDHEN and CDR2 SYDVKM. V was cut by 6 bases and J by 3 bases, with 17 bases left in between. CDR3 size: 15 residues. The CDR3 is CASSRGLYGYTEAFF. The DNA of the CDR3 is TGTGCCAGCAGCCGCGGACTATATGGGTACACTGAAGCTTTCTTT.

V is TRBV29-1 and J is TRBJ2-5; 10 positions agree with TRBD2. CDR3 length: 13 residues. V shed 6 bases and J 8 bases; nucleotides not matched to a gene: 9. Germline CDR1 and CDR2: SQVTM and ANQGSEA. In nucleotides, the CDR3 is TGCAGCGTCCGGACTAGCGGCCCCCCAACCCAGTACTTC. This codes for CSVRTSGPPTQYF. Full variable domain (missing parts from reference TRBV29-1 and TRBJ2-5): SAVISQKPSRDICQRGTSLTIQCQVDSQVTMMFWYRQQPGQSLTLIATANQGSEATYESGFVIDKFPISRPNLTFSTLTVSNMSPEDSSIYLCSVRTSGPPTQYFGPGTRLLVL.

V is TRBV25-1 and J is TRBJ2-7, with 7 bases matching TRBD2. Germline CDR1 MGHDK, CDR2 SYGVNS. The CDR3 runs 16 residues. With V trimmed by 7 bases and J by 4 bases, 16 bases remained unmatched. The CDR3 DNA is TGTGCCAGCACCTCCCCCAACCGTGGACTAGGGTACGAGCAGTACTTC. Amino acid sequence: CASTSPNRGLGYEQYF.

This chain uses TRBV7-9 with TRBJ2-1; 10 bases line up with TRBD1. CDR1 is SEHNR, CDR2 FQNEAQ, per germline (reference sequence). The CDR3 contains 16 residues. With 5 bases clipped from V and 9 bases from J, the junction kept 13 bases outside the gene matches. CDR3 sequence reads: CASSVYRDRGDGEQFF. As DNA, the CDR3 is TGTGCCAGCAGCGTTTACCGGGACAGGGGAGACGGTGAGCAGTTCTTC.